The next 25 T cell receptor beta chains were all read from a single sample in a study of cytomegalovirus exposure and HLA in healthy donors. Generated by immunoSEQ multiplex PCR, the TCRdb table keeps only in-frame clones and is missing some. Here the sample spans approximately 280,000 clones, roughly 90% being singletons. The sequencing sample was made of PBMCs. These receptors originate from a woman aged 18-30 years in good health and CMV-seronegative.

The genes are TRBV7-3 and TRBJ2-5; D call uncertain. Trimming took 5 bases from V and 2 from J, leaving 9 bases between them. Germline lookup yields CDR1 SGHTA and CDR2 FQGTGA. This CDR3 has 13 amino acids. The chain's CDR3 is CASSKADQETQYF. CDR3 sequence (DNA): TGTGCCAGCAGCAAAGCCGATCAAGAGACCCAGTACTTC.

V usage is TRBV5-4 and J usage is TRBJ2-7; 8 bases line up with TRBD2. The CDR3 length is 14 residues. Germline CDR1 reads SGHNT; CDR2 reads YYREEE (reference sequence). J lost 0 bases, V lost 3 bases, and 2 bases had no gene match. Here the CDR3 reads CASSWSGSSYEQYF. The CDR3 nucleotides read TGTGCCAGCAGCTGGAGCGGGAGCTCCTACGAGCAGTACTTC.

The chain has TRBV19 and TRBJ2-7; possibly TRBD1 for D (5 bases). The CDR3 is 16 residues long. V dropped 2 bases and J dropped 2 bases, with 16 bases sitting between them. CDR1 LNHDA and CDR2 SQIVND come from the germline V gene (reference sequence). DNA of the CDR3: TGTGCCAGTAGTATAAAGGGTTCAGGGCCACCCTACGAGCAGTACTTC. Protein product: CASSIKGSGPPYEQYF.

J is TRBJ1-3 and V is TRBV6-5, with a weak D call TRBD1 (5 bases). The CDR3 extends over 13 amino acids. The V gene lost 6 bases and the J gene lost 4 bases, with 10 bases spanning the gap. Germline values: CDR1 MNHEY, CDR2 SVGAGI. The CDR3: CASSTGGGNTIYF. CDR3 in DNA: TGTGCCAGCAGCACCGGGGGGGGAAACACCATATATTTT.

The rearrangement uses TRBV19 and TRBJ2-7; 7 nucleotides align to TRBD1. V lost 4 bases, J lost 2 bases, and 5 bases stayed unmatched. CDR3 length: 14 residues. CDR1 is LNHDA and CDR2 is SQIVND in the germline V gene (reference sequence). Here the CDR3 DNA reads TGTGCCAGTAGTACAACCGGGACAGCCTACGAGCAGTACTTC. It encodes CASSTTGTAYEQYF.

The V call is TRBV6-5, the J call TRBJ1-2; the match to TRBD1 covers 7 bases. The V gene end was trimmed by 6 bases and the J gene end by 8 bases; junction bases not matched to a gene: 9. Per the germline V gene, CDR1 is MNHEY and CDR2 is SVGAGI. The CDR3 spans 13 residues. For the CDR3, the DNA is TGTGCCAGCAGACGACTGACAGGGCAAGGCTACACCTTC. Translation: CASRRLTGQGYTF.

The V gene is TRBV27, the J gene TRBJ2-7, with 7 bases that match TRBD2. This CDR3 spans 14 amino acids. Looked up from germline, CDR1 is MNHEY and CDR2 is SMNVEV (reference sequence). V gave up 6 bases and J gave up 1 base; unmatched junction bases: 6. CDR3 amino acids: CASSQLGGSYEQYF. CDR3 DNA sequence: TGTGCCAGCAGCCAGCTGGGGGGGTCCTACGAGCAGTACTTC.

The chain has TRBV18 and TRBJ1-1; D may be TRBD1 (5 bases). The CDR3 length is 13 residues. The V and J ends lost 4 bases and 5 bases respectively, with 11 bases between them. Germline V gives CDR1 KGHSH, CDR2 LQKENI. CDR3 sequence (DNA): TGTGCCAGCTCACGGGTGGGGGGGACTGAAGCTTTCTTT. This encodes CASSRVGGTEAFF.

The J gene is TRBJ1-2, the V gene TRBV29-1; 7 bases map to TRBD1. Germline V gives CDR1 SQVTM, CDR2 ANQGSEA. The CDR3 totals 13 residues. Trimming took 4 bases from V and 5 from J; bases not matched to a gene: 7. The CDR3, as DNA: TGCAGCGTTGTGTCGGGGACAGCGTATGGCTACACCTTC. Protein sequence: CSVVSGTAYGYTF.

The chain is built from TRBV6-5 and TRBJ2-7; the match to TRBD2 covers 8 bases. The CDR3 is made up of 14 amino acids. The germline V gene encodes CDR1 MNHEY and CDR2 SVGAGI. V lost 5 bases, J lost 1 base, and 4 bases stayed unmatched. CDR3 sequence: CASSHVAGSYEQYF. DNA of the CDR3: TGTGCCAGCAGTCACGTAGCGGGATCCTACGAGCAGTACTTC.

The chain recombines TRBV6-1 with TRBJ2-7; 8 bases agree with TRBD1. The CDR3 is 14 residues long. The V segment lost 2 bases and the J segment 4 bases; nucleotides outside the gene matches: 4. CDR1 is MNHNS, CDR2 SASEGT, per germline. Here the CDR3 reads CASSEFQGAYEQYF. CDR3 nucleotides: TGTGCCAGCAGTGAATTCCAGGGGGCGTACGAGCAGTACTTC.

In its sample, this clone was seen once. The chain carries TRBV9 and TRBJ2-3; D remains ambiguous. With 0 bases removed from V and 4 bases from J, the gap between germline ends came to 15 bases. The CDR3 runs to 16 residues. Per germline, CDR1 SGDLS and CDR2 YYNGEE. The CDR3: CASSVGPGRSADTQYF. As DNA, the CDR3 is TGTGCCAGCAGCGTAGGGCCGGGTAGAAGTGCAGATACGCAGTATTTT.

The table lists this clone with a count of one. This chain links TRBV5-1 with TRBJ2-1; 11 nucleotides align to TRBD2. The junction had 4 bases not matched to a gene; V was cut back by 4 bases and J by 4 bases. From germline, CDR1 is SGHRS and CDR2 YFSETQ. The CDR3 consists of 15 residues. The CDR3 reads CASSDGTSGYNEQFF. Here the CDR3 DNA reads TGCGCCAGCAGCGACGGGACTAGCGGTTACAATGAGCAGTTCTTC.

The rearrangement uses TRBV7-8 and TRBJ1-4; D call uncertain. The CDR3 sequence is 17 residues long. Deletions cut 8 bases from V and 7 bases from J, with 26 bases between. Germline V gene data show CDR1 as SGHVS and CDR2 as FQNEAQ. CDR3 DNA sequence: TGTGCCAGCGCACTCAACACACGGTCACCCGGAGCTGAAAAACTGTTTTTT. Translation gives CASALNTRSPGAEKLFF. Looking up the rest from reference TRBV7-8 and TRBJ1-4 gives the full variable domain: GAGVSQSPRYKVAKRGQDVALRCDPISGHVSLFWYQQALGQGPEFLTYFQNEAQLDKSGLPSDRFFAERPEGSVSTLKIQRTQQEDSAVYLCASALNTRSPGAEKLFFGSGTQLSVL.

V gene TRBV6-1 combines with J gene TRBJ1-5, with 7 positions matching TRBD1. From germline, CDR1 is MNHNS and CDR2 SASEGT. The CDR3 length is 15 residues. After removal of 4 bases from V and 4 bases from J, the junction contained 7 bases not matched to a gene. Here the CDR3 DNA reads TGTGCCAGCAGTGTCCGACAGGGTCGGAATCAGCCCCAGCATTTT. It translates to CASSVRQGRNQPQHF.

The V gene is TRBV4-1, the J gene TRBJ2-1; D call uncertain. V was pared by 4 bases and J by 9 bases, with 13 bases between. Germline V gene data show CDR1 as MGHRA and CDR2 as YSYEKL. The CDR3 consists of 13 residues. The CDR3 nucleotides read TGCGCCAGCAGCCGACTCTCTATCAGTGAGCAGTTCTTC. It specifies CASSRLSISEQFF.

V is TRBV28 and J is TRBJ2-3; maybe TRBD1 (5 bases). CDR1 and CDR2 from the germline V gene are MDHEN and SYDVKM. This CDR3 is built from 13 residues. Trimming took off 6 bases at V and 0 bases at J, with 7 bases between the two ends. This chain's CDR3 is CASRAGSTDTQYF. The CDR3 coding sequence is TGTGCCAGCAGGGCAGGGAGCACAGATACGCAGTATTTT. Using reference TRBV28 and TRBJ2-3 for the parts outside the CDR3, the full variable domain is DVKVTQSSRYLVKRTGEKVFLECVQDMDHENMFWYRQDPGLGLRLIYFSYDVKMKEKGDIPEGYSVSREKKERFSLILESASTNQTSMYLCASRAGSTDTQYFGPGTRLTVL.

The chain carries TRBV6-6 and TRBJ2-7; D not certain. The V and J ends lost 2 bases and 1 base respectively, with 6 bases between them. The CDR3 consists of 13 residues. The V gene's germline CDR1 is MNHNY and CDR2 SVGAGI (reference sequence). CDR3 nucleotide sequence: TGTGCCAGCAGTTACGCTGAGTCCTACGAGCAGTACTTC. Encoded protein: CASSYAESYEQYF.

Written as DNA, the CDR3 is TGTGCCAGTCTTCCGGGAGAGGACACAGATACGCAGTATTTT. It encodes CASLPGEDTDTQYF. This chain uses TRBV9 with TRBJ2-3; tentatively, D is TRBD2 (6 bases). This CDR3 is built from 14 residues. Germline-derived CDR1 and CDR2 are SGDLS and YYNGEE. The V end lost 8 bases, the J end lost 2 bases, and 15 bases lay between the germline ends.

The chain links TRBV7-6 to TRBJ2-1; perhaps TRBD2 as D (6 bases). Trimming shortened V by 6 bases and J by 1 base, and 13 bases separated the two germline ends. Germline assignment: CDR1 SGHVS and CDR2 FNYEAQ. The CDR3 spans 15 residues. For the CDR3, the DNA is TGTGCCAGCAGTCCTCCGGGGAGGTCCTACAATGAGCAGTTCTTC. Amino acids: CASSPPGRSYNEQFF.

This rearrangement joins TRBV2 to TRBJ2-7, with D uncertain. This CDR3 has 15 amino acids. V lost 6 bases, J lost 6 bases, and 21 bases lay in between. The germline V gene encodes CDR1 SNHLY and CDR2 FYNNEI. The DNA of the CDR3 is TGTGCCAGCAGGCCTCAAGCTACGTACCGTGTCGAGCAGTACTTC. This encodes CASRPQATYRVEQYF.

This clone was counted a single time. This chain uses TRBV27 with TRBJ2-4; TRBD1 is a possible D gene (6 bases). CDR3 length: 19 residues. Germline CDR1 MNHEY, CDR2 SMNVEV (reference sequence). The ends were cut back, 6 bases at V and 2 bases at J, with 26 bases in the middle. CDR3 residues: CASRSLETGFSLSKNIQYF. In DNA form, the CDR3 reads TGTGCCAGCAGGTCACTCGAGACAGGTTTCTCCCTTTCCAAAAACATTCAGTACTTC.

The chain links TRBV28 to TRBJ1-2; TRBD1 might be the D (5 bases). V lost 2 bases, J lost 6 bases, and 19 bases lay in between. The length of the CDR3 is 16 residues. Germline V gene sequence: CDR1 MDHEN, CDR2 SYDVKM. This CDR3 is CASSLGGNGVPHGYTF. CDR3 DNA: TGTGCCAGCAGTTTAGGGGGGAATGGAGTGCCCCATGGCTACACCTTC.

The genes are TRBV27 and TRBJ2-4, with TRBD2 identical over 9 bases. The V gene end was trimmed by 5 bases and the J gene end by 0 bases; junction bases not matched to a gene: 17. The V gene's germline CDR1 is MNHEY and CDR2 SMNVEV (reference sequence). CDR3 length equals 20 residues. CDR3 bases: TGTGCCAGCAGTCGACAGGGATTGCGGGAGGGATACGTAGCCAAAAACATTCAGTACTTC. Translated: CASSRQGLREGYVAKNIQYF.

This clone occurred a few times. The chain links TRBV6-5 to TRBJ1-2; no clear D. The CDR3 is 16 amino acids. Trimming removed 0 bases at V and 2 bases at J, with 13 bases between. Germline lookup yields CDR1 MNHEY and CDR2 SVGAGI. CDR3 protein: CASSYSGIGLNYGYTF. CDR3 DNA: TGTGCCAGCAGTTACTCGGGTATCGGACTGAACTATGGCTACACCTTC.